One sample yielded the 23 T cell receptor beta chains listed below, sequenced in a study of identical twins. A single record per CDR3 protein comes from TCRdb applying MiXCR to the 5' RACE reads. The data show around 690,000 distinct CDR3 sequences, 21% seen once. These data were also filed under a second study, of T cells expressing NK-cell markers.

The sequencing input was PBMCs. The receptors shown here come from a woman aged 18-30 years in good health.

The rearrangement uses TRBV20-1 and TRBJ2-1; TRBD2 is a possible D gene (5 bases). This CDR3 region has 11 residues. Germline V gene data show CDR1 as DFQATT and CDR2 as SNEGSKA (reference sequence). The V and J ends lost 5 bases and 6 bases respectively, with 8 bases between them. The CDR3 bases are TGCAGTGCTCTACTAGTCAATGAGCAGTTCTTC. This sequence encodes CSALLVNEQFF.

This clonotype was picked up one time. This chain links TRBV28 with TRBJ2-2; 7 bases align to TRBD1. Unmatched junction bases numbered 2, after V lost 8 bases and J lost 5 bases. The CDR3 sequence is 12 residues long. From germline, CDR1 is MDHEN and CDR2 SYDVKM. The CDR3 spells CASGTVTGELFF. The CDR3 DNA is TGTGCCAGCGGGACAGTTACCGGGGAGCTGTTTTTT. Drawing the rest from reference TRBV28 and TRBJ2-2, the complete variable domain is DVKVTQSSRYLVKRTGEKVFLECVQDMDHENMFWYRQDPGLGLRLIYFSYDVKMKEKGDIPEGYSVSREKKERFSLILESASTNQTSMYLCASGTVTGELFFGEGSRLTVL.

V gene TRBV6-5 combines with J gene TRBJ2-3; a possible D gene is TRBD1 (6 bases). The V end was cut by 8 bases, the J end by 9 bases, with 12 bases between. This CDR3 is built from 11 residues. Germline V gene sequence: CDR1 MNHEY, CDR2 SVGAGI. CDR3 protein: CASGGPGTQYF. The CDR3, as DNA: TGTGCCAGCGGGGGCCCTGGGACGCAGTATTTT.

V is TRBV12-3 or TRBV12-4 and J is TRBJ2-1; 7 bases line up with TRBD2. V gave up 8 bases and J gave up 5 bases; unmatched junction bases: 12. This CDR3 is 15 amino acids long. DNA of the CDR3: TGTGCCAGCTACACGGGGCTAGCGGTCCACAATGAGCAGTTCTTC. Translating gives CASYTGLAVHNEQFF.

V is TRBV10-3 and J is TRBJ2-3; a possible D gene is TRBD2 (6 bases). Germline V gene sequence: CDR1 ENHRY, CDR2 SYGVKD. Trimming took 10 bases from V and 4 from J, leaving 18 bases between them. The CDR3 runs 14 residues. CDR3 nucleotides: TGTGCCACCGGATATAGCGGATCTGCAGATACGCAGTATTTT. Protein: CATGYSGSADTQYF.

This clonotype has only a few counts. The chain couples TRBV7-9 to TRBJ2-3, with 8 bases fitting TRBD2. CDR1 SEHNR and CDR2 FQNEAQ come from the germline V gene (reference sequence). V trimming: 7 bases; J trimming: 4 bases; junction bases outside the gene matches: 4. The CDR3 is 13 residues long. The CDR3 DNA is TGTGCCAGCACGACGGGGGGGGCAGATACGCAGTATTTT. Its translation is CASTTGGADTQYF.

V is TRBV9 and J is TRBJ2-7; D remains unclear. Trimming shortened V by 0 bases and J by 2 bases, and 9 bases separated the two germline ends. This CDR3 is built from 14 residues. CDR1 is SGDLS, CDR2 YYNGEE, per germline. The CDR3 sequence is CASSVGSDAYEQYF. In nucleotides, the CDR3 is TGTGCCAGCAGCGTAGGTAGTGATGCCTACGAGCAGTACTTC.

This clonotype has a count of ten or more. The J gene is TRBJ2-1, the V gene TRBV29-1, with TRBD2 identical over 7 bases. There are 14 residues in the CDR3. Germline V CDR1 and CDR2: SQVTM, ANQGSEA. The J segment lost 10 bases and the V segment lost 4 bases, leaving 13 bases of the junction unmatched. The CDR3 spells CSVAPGGWTREQFF. The DNA for the CDR3 is TGCAGCGTTGCCCCCGGGGGGTGGACAAGGGAGCAGTTCTTC.

The J gene is TRBJ2-5, the V gene TRBV10-3, with 8 nucleotides matching TRBD1. From germline, CDR1 is ENHRY and CDR2 SYGVKD. The CDR3 loop spans 14 amino acids. Germline trimming cut 6 bases from V and 2 bases from J; bases unmatched to any gene: 5. The CDR3 here is CAIRDDRGQETQYF. The CDR3 nucleotides read TGTGCCATCAGGGATGACAGGGGTCAAGAGACCCAGTACTTC.

This clonotype was observed a handful of times. This chain connects TRBV6-1 to TRBJ2-7, with TRBD1 matching 10 bases. In germline, CDR1 is MNHNS, CDR2 SASEGT. CDR3 length: 14 residues. Losses at the gene ends were 5 bases for V and 5 bases for J; bases not matched to a gene: 6. The CDR3 protein is CASSPRQGAHEQYF. The CDR3, as DNA: TGTGCCAGCAGTCCCCGACAGGGGGCACACGAGCAGTACTTC.

The genes are TRBV12-3 or TRBV12-4 and TRBJ2-3, with 12 bases aligning to TRBD2. V trimming: 8 bases; J trimming: 3 bases; junction bases outside the gene matches: 9. This CDR3 spans 16 amino acids. Here the CDR3 DNA reads TGTGCCAGCTCAAGGGAAGGGACTAGCGGGACAGATACGCAGTATTTT. Its translation: CASSREGTSGTDTQYF.

This clonotype showed up just a few times. This chain uses TRBV15 with TRBJ2-3; D perhaps matches TRBD2 (5 bases). This CDR3 spans 13 amino acids. Looked up from germline, CDR1 is LNHNV and CDR2 is YYDKDF (reference sequence). Deletions cut 5 bases from V and 6 bases from J, with 12 bases between. DNA for the CDR3: TGTGCCACCAGCGAGGGTTGGGTGGATACGCAGTATTTT. This gives the protein CATSEGWVDTQYF.

V is TRBV14 and J is TRBJ2-7; D unclear. The CDR3 has 14 residues. Looked up from germline, CDR1 is SGHDN and CDR2 is FVKESK. V was trimmed by 1 base and J by 4 bases, leaving 11 bases between them. CDR3: CASSQGAVGYEQYF. The DNA of the CDR3 is TGTGCCAGCAGCCAAGGGGCGGTCGGATACGAGCAGTACTTC.

This clonotype has at least ten counts. This chain links TRBV9 with TRBJ2-1; D remains unclear. This CDR3 is built from 15 residues. Germline loops: CDR1 SGDLS, CDR2 YYNGEE. V was clipped by 0 bases and J by 0 bases, with 7 bases between them. The CDR3 loop reads CASSVGQSSYNEQFF. The CDR3, as DNA: TGTGCCAGCAGCGTAGGTCAGAGCTCCTACAATGAGCAGTTCTTC.

V usage is TRBV11-2 and J usage is TRBJ2-1; 9 bases are a match to TRBD2. Germline V lookup: CDR1 SGHAT, CDR2 FQNNGV. The CDR3 has 15 residues. V gave up 8 bases and J gave up 4 bases; unmatched junction bases: 9. CDR3 in amino acids: CASGMGLARYNEQFF. The CDR3 nucleotides are TGTGCCAGCGGGATGGGACTAGCTCGATACAATGAGCAGTTCTTC.

This clonotype has only one observation. The chain couples TRBV21-1 to TRBJ1-6; no DNA check was done on the table's D call, TRBD1. TRBV21-1 is described as a pseudogene. The CDR3 is 16 residues long. CDR3 region: CASSLRIRGGNSPLHF. CDR3 DNA sequence: TGTGCCAGCAGCCTACGAATCAGGGGTGGGAATTCACCCCTCCACTTT.

The genes are TRBV11-2 and TRBJ2-3; D call uncertain. V lost 4 bases and J 11 bases, leaving 16 bases between the germline ends. The CDR3 sequence is 13 residues long. Germline CDR1 and CDR2: SGHAT and FQNNGV. The CDR3 DNA sequence: TGTGCCAGCAGCTCTGCCCTTTCAGATGAGCAGTATTTT. It translates to CASSSALSDEQYF.

This CDR3 reads CASTPRGLDYNEQFF. The CDR3, as DNA: TGTGCCAGCACGCCCCGGGGACTAGACTACAATGAGCAGTTCTTC. The rearrangement joins TRBV7-9 to TRBJ2-1; 8 positions agree with TRBD2. Trimming removed 7 bases from V and 3 bases from J; junction bases left unmatched: 8. The germline V gene has CDR1 SEHNR and CDR2 FQNEAQ (reference sequence). The CDR3 extends over 15 amino acids.

The chain links TRBV29-1 to TRBJ1-2, with a possible D match to TRBD1 (6 bases). Deletions cut 4 bases from V and 6 bases from J, with 18 bases between. Germline V lookup: CDR1 SQVTM, CDR2 ANQGSEA. This CDR3 is built from 14 residues. The chain's CDR3 is CSVGSGRGIHGYTF. The CDR3 DNA sequence: TGCAGCGTTGGGAGTGGCAGGGGAATACATGGCTACACCTTC. Filled out from reference TRBV29-1 and TRBJ1-2, the complete variable domain reads SAVISQKPSRDICQRGTSLTIQCQVDSQVTMMFWYRQQPGQSLTLIATANQGSEATYESGFVIDKFPISRPNLTFSTLTVSNMSPEDSSIYLCSVGSGRGIHGYTFGSGTRLTVV.

This clonotype was counted a few times. The gene calls are TRBV5-5 and TRBJ2-3; 7 bases map to TRBD2. Germline V gene lookup returns CDR1 SGHKS and CDR2 YYEKEE (reference sequence). V lost 1 base and J lost 0; bases outside the gene matches: 2. The CDR3 contains 15 residues. Written as DNA, the CDR3 is TGTGCCAGCAGCTTGCGTAGCGGGAGCACAGATACGCAGTATTTT. Protein product: CASSLRSGSTDTQYF.

V usage is TRBV24-1 and J usage is TRBJ2-3, with D possibly matching TRBD2 (6 bases). CDR3 size: 15 residues. Germline V gives CDR1 KGHDR, CDR2 SFDVKD. Trimming left V 11 bases short and J 1 base short, with 18 bases between. The CDR3 loop is CARPTRRPGTDTQYF. The DNA of the CDR3 is TGTGCCAGGCCGACTAGACGACCCGGCACAGATACGCAGTATTTT.

The chain uses TRBV7-2 and TRBJ2-5, with 7 bases lining up with TRBD1. Germline V gives CDR1 SGHTA, CDR2 FQGNSA. The CDR3 is 13 amino acids. J was trimmed by 5 bases and V by 3 bases; bases with no gene match: 3. Here the CDR3 DNA reads TGTGCCAGCAGCTTCGACAGGGATGAGACCCAGTACTTC. Its translation: CASSFDRDETQYF.

The chain employs TRBV5-6 and TRBJ2-2, with 12 bases fitting TRBD2. The CDR3 loop spans 18 amino acids. V shed 1 base and J 0 bases; nucleotides not matched to a gene: 4. Germline assignment: CDR1 SGHDT and CDR2 YYEEEE. The CDR3 loop reads CASSLILAGGPNTGELFF. The CDR3 DNA follows: TGTGCCAGCAGCTTGATACTAGCGGGGGGCCCGAACACCGGGGAGCTGTTTTTT.